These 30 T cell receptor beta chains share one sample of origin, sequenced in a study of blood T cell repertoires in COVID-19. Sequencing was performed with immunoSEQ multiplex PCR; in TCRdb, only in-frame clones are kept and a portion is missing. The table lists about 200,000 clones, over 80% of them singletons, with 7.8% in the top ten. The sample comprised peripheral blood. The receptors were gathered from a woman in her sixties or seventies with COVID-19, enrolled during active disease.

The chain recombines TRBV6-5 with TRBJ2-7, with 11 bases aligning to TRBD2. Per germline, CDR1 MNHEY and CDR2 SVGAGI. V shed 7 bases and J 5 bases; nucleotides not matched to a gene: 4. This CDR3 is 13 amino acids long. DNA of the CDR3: TGTGCCAGCATAACTAGCGGGAGCCACGAGCAGTACTTC. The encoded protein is CASITSGSHEQYF.

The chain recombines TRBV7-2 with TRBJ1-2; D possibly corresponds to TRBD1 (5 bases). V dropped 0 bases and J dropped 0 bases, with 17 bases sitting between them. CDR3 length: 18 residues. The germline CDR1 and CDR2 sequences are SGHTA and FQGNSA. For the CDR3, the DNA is TGTGCCAGCAGCTTAGCGCCGGGCAGGGAAATAGCTAACTATGGCTACACCTTC. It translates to CASSLAPGREIANYGYTF.

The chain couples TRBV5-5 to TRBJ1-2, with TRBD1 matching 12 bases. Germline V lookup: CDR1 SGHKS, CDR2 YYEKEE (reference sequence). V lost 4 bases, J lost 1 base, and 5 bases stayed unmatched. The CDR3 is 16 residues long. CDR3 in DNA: TGTGCCAGCAGCGGCGGGACAGGGGGCTTTAACTATGGCTACACCTTC. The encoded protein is CASSGGTGGFNYGYTF.

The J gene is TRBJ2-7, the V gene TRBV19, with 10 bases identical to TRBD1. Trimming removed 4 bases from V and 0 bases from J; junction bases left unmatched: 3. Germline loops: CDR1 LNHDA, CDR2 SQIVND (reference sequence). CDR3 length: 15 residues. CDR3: CASSRGTGDSYEQYF. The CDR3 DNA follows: TGTGCCAGTAGTAGGGGGACAGGGGACTCCTACGAGCAGTACTTC.

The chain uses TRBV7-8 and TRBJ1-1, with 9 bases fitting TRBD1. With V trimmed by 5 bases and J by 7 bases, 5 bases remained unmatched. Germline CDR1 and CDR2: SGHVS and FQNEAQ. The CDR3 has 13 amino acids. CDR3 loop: CASSTRDRVEAFF. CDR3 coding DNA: TGTGCCAGCAGCACCCGGGACAGGGTTGAAGCTTTCTTT.

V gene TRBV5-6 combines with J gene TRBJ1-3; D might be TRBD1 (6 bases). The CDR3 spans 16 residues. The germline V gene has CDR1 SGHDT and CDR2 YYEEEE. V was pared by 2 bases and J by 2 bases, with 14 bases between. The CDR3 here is CASSFRGALPGNTIYF. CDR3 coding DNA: TGTGCCAGCAGCTTTCGGGGGGCTTTACCTGGAAACACCATATATTTT.

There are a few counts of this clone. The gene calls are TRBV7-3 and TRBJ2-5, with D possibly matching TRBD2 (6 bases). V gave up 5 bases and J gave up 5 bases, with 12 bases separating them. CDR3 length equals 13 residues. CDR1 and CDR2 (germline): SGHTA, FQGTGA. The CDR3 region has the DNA TGTGCCAGCAGCCCCTGGGCGGGGGAGACCCAGTACTTC. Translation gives CASSPWAGETQYF.

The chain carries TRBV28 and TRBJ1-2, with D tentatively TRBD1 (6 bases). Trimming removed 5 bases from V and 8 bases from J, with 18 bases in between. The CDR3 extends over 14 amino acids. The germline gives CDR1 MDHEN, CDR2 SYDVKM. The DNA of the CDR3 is TGTGCCAGCAGTACCCAGGGGAAAGTTAGCGGCTACACCTTC. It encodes CASSTQGKVSGYTF.

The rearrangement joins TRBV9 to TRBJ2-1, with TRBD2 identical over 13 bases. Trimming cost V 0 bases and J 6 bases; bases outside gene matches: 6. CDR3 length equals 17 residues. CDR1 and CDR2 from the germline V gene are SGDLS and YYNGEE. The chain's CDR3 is CASSVGLAGGLVNEQFF. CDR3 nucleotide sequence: TGTGCCAGCAGCGTAGGACTAGCGGGAGGTCTCGTCAATGAGCAGTTCTTC.

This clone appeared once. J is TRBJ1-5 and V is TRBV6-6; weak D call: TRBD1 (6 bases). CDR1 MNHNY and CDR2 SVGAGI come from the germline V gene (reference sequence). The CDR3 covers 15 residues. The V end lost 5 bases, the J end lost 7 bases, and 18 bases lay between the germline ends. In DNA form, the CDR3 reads TGTGCCAGCAGTACCCCCGAATGGGGGCTCCAGCCCCAGCATTTT. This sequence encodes CASSTPEWGLQPQHF.

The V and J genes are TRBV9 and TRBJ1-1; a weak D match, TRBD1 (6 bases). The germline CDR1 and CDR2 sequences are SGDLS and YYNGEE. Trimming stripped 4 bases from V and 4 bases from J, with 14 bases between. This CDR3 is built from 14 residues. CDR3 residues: CASSLQGISTEAFF. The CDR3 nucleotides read TGTGCCAGCAGCTTACAGGGCATCAGCACTGAAGCTTTCTTT.

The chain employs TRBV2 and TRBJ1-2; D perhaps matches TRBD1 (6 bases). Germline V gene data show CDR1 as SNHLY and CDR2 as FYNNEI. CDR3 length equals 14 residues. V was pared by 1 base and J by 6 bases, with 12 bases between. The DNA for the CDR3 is TGTGCCAGCAGTGAAGTAGCGGGGGCAGATGGCTACACCTTC. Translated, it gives CASSEVAGADGYTF.

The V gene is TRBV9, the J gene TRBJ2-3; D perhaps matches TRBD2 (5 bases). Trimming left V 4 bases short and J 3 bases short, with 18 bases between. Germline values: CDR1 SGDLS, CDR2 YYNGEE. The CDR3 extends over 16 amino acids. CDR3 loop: CASSPRVSGKTDTQYF. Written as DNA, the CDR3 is TGTGCCAGCAGCCCAAGGGTCTCGGGGAAGACAGATACGCAGTATTTT.

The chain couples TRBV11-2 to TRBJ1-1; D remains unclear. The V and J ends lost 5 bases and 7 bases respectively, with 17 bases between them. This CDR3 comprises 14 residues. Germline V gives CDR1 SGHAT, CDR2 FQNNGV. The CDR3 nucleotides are TGTGCCAGCAGCCTTCGGCCCGGGGAAGGTGAAGCTTTCTTT. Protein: CASSLRPGEGEAFF.

The CDR3 DNA reads TGTGCCACCTCCGGGACAGGCCTTTCCTACGAGCAGTACTTC. Translating it yields CATSGTGLSYEQYF. The rearrangement links TRBV10-3 to TRBJ2-7; 8 bases agree with TRBD1. Trimming removed 10 bases from V and 1 base from J; junction bases left unmatched: 9. Per germline, CDR1 ENHRY and CDR2 SYGVKD. The CDR3 consists of 14 residues.

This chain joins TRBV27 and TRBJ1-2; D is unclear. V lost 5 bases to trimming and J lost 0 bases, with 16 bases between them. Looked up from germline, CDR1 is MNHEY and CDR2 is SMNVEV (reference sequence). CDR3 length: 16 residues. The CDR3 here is CASSLSFWAANYGYTF. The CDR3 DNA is TGTGCCAGCAGTCTCTCGTTCTGGGCAGCTAACTATGGCTACACCTTC.

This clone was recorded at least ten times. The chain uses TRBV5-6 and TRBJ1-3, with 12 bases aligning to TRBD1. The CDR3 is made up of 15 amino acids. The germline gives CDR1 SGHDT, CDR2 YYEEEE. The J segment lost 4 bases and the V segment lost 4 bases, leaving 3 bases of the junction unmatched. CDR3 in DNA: TGTGCCAGCAGCCCCGGGACAGGGGGCGGAAACACCATATATTTT. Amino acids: CASSPGTGGGNTIYF.

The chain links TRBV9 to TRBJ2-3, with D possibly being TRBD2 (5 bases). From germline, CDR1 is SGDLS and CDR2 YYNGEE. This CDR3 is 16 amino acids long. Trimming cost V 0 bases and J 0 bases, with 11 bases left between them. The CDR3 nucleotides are TGTGCCAGCAGCGTAGACCCAGCGGCTAGCACAGATACGCAGTATTTT. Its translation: CASSVDPAASTDTQYF.

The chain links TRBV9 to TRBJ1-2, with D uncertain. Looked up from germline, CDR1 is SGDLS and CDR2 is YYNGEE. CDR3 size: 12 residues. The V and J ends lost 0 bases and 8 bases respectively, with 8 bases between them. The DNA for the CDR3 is TGTGCCAGCAGCGTAGCCGGGAGCGGCTACACCTTC. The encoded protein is CASSVAGSGYTF.

The CDR3 here is CAIKPPGQGYGYTF. The CDR3 coding sequence is TGTGCCATCAAACCACCGGGACAGGGGTATGGCTACACCTTC. The gene calls are TRBV10-3 and TRBJ1-2, with 10 positions matching TRBD1. V shed 7 bases and J 5 bases; nucleotides not matched to a gene: 7. CDR1 and CDR2 (germline): ENHRY, SYGVKD. The CDR3 is 14 residues long.

CDR3 in amino acids: CASTPVGARAKNIQYF. In DNA form, the CDR3 reads TGTGCCAGTACCCCGGTGGGGGCTAGGGCCAAAAACATTCAGTACTTC. This chain joins TRBV19 and TRBJ2-4, with TRBD1 as a possible D gene (6 bases). The CDR3 loop spans 16 amino acids. Trimming pared 7 bases from V and 1 base from J, leaving 17 bases between. Per the germline V gene, CDR1 is LNHDA and CDR2 is SQIVND (reference sequence).

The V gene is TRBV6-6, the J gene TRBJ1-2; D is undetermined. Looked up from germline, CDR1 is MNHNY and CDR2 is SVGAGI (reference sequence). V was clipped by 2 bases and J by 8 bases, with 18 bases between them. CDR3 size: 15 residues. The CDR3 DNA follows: TGTGCCAGCAGTTACGGGGATCAGAGCGGCGGAGGCTACACCTTC. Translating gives CASSYGDQSGGGYTF.

CDR3 in DNA: TGTGCCAGCAGCTGGACAGGGAACTCCTACAATGAGCAGTTCTTC. It translates to CASSWTGNSYNEQFF. The V gene is TRBV13, the J gene TRBJ2-1, with 8 bases aligning to TRBD1. CDR1 and CDR2 (germline): PRHDT, FYEKMQ (reference sequence). The CDR3 spans 15 residues. Trimming at V came to 4 bases and at J to 0 bases, leaving 2 bases not matched to a gene.

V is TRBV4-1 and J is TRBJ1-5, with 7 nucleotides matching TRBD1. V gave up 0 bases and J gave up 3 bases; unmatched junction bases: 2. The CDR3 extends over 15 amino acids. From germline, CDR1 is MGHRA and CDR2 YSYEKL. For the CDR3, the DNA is TGCGCCAGCAGCCAAGAGGGGACAGACAATCAGCCCCAGCATTTT. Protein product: CASSQEGTDNQPQHF.

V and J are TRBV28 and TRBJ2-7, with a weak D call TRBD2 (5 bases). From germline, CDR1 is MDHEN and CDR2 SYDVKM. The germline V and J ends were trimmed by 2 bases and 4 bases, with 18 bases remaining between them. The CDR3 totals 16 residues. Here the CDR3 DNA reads TGTGCCAGCAGTTTAAAGGCGGGCAGACGGGCATACGAGCAGTACTTC. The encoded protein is CASSLKAGRRAYEQYF.

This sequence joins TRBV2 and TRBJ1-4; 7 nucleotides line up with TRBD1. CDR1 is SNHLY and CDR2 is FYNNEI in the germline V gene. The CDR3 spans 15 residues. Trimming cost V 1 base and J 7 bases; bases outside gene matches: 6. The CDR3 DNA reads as TGTGCCAGCAGTGAAGGCTTGGACAGGAGTGAAAAACTGTTTTTT. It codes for CASSEGLDRSEKLFF.

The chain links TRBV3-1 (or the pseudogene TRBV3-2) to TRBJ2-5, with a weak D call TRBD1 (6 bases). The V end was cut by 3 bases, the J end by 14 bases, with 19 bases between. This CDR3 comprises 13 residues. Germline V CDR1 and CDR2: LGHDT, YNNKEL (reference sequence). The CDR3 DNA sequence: TGTGCCAGCAGCCACGGGCAACAGGGAGTTCGCTACTTC. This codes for CASSHGQQGVRYF.

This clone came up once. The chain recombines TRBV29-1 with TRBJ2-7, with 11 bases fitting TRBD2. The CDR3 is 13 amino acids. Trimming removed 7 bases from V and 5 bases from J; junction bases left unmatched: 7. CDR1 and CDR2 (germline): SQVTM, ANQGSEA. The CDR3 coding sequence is TGCAGCGCGTCGACTAGCGGGATGGACGAGCAGTACTTC. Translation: CSASTSGMDEQYF.

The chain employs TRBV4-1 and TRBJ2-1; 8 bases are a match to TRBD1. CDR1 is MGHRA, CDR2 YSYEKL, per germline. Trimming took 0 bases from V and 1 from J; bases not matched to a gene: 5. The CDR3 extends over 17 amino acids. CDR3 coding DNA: TGCGCCAGCAGCCAAGAACCGACAGGGGCATCCTACAATGAGCAGTTCTTC. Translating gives CASSQEPTGASYNEQFF.

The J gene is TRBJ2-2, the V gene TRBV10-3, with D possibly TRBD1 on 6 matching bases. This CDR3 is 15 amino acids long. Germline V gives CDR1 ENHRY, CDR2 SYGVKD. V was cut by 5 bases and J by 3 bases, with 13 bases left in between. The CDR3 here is CAISLRTADTGELFF. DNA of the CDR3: TGTGCCATCAGTCTGAGGACAGCTGACACCGGGGAGCTGTTTTTT.